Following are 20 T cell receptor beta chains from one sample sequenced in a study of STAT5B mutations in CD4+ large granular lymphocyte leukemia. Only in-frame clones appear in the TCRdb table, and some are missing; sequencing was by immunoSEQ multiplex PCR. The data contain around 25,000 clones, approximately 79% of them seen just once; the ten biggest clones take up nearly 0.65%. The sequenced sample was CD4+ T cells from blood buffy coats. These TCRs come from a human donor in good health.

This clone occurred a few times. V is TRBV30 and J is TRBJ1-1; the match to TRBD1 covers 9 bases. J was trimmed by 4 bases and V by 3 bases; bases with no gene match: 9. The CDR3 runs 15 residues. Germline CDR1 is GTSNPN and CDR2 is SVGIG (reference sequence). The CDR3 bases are TGTGCCTGGAGCAGACTGGACAGGGGTGGCACTGAAGCTTTCTTT. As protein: CAWSRLDRGGTEAFF.

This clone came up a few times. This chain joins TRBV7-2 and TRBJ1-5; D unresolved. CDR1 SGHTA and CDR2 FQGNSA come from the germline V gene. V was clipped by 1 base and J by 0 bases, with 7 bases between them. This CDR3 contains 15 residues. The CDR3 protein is CASSLGLASNQPQHF. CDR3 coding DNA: TGTGCCAGCAGCTTAGGACTCGCTAGCAATCAGCCCCAGCATTTT.

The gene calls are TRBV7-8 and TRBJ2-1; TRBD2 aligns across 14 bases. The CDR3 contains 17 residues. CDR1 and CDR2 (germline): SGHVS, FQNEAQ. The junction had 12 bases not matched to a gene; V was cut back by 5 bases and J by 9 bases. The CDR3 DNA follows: TGTGCCAGCAGCACGACTCGACTAGCGGGGGGGAGCGGTGAGCAGTTCTTC. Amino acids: CASSTTRLAGGSGEQFF.

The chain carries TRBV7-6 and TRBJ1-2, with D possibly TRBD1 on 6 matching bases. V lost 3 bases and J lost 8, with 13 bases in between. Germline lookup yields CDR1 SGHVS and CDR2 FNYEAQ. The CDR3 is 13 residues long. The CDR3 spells CASSFTGSEGYTF. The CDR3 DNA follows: TGTGCCAGCAGCTTTACAGGGTCGGAAGGCTACACCTTC.

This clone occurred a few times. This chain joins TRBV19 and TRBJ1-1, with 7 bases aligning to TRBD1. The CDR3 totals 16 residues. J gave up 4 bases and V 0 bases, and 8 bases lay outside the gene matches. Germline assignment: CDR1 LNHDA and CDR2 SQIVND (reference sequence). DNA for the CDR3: TGTGCCAGTAGTATAGACGCCAGGGGGGGTCTCACTGAAGCTTTCTTT. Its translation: CASSIDARGGLTEAFF.

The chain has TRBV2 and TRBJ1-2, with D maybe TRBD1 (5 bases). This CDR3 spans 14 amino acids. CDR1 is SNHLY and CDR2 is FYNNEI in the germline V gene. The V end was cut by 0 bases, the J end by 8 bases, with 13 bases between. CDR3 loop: CASSEAPPGAGYTF. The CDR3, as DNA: TGTGCCAGCAGTGAAGCCCCGCCCGGGGCGGGCTACACCTTC. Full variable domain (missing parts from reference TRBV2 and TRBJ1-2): EPEVTQTPSHQVTQMGQEVILRCVPISNHLYFYWYRQILGQKVEFLVSFYNNEISEKSEIFDDQFSVERPDGSNFTLKIRSTKLEDSAMYFCASSEAPPGAGYTFGSGTRLTVV.

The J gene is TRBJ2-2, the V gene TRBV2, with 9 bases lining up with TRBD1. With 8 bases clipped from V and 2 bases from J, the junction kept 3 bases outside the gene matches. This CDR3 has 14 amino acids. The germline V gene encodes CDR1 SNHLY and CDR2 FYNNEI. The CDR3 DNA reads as TGTGCCAGCGGGGGACAGGGAAACACCGGGGAGCTGTTTTTT. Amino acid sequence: CASGGQGNTGELFF.

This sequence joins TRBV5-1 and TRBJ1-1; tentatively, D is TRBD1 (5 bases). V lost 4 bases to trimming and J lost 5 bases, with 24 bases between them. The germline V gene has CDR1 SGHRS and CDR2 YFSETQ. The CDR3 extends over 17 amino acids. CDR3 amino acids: CASSPYGTSSQKTEAFF. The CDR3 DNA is TGCGCCAGCAGCCCATACGGGACCTCATCGCAGAAAACTGAAGCTTTCTTT.

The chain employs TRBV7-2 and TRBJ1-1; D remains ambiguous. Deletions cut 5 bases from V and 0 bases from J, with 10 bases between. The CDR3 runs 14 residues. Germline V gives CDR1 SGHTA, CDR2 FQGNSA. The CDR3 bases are TGTGCCAGCAGCCCTCAATGGCTGAACACTGAAGCTTTCTTT. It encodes CASSPQWLNTEAFF.

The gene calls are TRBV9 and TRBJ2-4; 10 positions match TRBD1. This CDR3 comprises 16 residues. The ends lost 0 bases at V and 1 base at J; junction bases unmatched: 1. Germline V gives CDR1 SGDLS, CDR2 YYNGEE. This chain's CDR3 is CASSVGGQGAKNIQYF. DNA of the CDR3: TGTGCCAGCAGCGTAGGGGGACAGGGGGCCAAAAACATTCAGTACTTC. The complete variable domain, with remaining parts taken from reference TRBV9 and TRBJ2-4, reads DSGVTQTPKHLITATGQRVTLRCSPRSGDLSVYWYQQSLDQGLQFLIQYYNGEERAKGNILERFSAQQFPDLHSELNLSSLELGDSALYFCASSVGGQGAKNIQYFGAGTRLSVL.

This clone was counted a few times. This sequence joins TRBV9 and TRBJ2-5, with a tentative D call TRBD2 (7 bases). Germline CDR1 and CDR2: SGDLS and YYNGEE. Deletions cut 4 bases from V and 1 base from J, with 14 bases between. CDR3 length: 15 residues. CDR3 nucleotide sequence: TGTGCCAGCAGCATAAGGGGGGGGGCCCAAGAGACCCAGTACTTC. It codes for CASSIRGGAQETQYF.

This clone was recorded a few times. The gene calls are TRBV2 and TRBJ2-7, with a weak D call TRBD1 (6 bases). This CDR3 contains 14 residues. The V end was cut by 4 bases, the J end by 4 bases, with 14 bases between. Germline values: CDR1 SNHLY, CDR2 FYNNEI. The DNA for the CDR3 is TGTGCCAGCAGTGCAGGGGCGCAGGGGTACGAGCAGTACTTC. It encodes CASSAGAQGYEQYF.

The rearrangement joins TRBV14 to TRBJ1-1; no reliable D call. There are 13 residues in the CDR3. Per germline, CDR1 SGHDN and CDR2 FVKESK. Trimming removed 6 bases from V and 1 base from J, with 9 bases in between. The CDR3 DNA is TGTGCCAGCAGACTCAGTCCGAACACTGAAGCTTTCTTT. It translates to CASRLSPNTEAFF.

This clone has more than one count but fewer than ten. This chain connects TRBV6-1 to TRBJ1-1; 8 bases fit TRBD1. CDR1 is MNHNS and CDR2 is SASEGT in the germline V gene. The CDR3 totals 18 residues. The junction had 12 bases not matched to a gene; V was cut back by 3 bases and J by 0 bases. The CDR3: CASSETTRGLRLNTEAFF. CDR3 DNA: TGTGCCAGCAGTGAGACAACCAGGGGGCTCCGCCTGAACACTGAAGCTTTCTTT.

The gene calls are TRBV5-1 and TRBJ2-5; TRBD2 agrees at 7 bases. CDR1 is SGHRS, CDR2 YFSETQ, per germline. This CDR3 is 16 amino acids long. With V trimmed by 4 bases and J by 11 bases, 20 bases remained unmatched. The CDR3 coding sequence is TGCGCCAGCAGCCTATCCTCGACAGCCTCGGCGGGAGAGCAGTACTTC. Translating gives CASSLSSTASAGEQYF.

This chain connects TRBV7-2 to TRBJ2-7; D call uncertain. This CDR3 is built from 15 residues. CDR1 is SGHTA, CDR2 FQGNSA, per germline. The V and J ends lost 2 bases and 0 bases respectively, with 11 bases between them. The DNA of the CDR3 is TGTGCCAGCAGCTTAAACCCCGGCAGCTCCTACGAGCAGTACTTC. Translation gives CASSLNPGSSYEQYF.

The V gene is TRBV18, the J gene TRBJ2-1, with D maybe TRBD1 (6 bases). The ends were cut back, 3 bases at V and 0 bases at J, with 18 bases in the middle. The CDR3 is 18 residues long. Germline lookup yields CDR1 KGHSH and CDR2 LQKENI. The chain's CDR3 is CASSPIRRTEGSYNEQFF. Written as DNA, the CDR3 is TGTGCCAGCTCACCGATTCGGAGGACAGAGGGCTCCTACAATGAGCAGTTCTTC.

The CDR3 loop reads CASSTSGGAPGELFF. The CDR3 DNA reads as TGTGCCAGCAGTACTAGCGGGGGGGCCCCCGGGGAGCTGTTTTTT. The chain couples TRBV27 to TRBJ2-2, with 13 positions matching TRBD2. The J segment lost 6 bases and the V segment lost 5 bases, leaving 3 bases of the junction unmatched. CDR1 MNHEY and CDR2 SMNVEV come from the germline V gene (reference sequence). The CDR3 runs to 15 residues.

In nucleotides, the CDR3 is TGTGCCAGCACCCTGGGGTCCGGCCGAGCTTTCTTT. It encodes CASTLGSGRAFF. The chain couples TRBV28 to TRBJ1-1; D call uncertain. Germline values: CDR1 MDHEN, CDR2 SYDVKM. The CDR3 spans 12 residues. V lost 7 bases to trimming and J lost 10 bases, with 16 bases between them.

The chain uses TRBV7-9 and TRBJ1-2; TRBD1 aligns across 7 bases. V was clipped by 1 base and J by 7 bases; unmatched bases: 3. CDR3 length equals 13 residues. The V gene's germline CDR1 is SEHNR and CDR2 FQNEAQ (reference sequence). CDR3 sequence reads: CASSLGAGGGYTF. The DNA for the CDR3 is TGTGCCAGCAGCTTAGGAGCAGGGGGTGGCTACACCTTC.